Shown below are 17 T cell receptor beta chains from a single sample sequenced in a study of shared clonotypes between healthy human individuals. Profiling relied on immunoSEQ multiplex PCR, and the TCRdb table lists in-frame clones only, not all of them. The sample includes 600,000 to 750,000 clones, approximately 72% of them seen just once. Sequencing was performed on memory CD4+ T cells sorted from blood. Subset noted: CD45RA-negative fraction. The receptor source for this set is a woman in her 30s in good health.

Here the CDR3 reads CASNHYSYNEQFF. Here the CDR3 DNA reads TGTGCCAGCAACCACTACTCCTACAATGAGCAGTTCTTC. This rearrangement joins TRBV5-6 to TRBJ2-1; D is ambiguous. Germline V gene data show CDR1 as SGHDT and CDR2 as YYEEEE. V was clipped by 6 bases and J by 0 bases, with 7 bases between them. The CDR3 sequence is 13 residues long.

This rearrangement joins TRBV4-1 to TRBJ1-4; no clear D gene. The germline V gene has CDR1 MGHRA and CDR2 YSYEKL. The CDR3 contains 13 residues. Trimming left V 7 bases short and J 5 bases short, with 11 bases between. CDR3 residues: CASTRTANEKLFF. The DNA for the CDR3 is TGCGCCAGCACCAGGACCGCGAATGAAAAACTGTTTTTT.

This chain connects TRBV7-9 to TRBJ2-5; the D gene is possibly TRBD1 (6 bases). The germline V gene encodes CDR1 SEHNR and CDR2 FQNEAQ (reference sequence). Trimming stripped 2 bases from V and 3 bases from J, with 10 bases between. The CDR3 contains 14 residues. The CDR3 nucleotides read TGTGCCAGCAGCTTACGGGACAATGAAGAGACCCAGTACTTC. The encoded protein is CASSLRDNEETQYF.

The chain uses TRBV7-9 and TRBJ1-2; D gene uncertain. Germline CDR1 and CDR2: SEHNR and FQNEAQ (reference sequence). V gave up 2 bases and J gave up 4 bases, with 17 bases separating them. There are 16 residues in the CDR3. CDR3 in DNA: TGTGCCAGCAGCTTAAGTTCCTCTTGGAAAGTCTATGGCTACACCTTC. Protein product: CASSLSSSWKVYGYTF.

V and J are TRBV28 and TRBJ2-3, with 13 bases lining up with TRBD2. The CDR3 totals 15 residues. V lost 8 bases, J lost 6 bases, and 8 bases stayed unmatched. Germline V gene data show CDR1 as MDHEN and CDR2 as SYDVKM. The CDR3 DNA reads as TGTGCCAGCCATTTAACTAGCGGGAGGGGTGATACGCAGTATTTT. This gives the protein CASHLTSGRGDTQYF.

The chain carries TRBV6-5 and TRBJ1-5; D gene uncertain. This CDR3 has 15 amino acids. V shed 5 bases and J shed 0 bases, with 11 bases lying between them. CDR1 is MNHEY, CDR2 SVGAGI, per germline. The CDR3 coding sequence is TGTGCCAGCAGTCCCTGGAGGGATAGCAATCAGCCCCAGCATTTT. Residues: CASSPWRDSNQPQHF.

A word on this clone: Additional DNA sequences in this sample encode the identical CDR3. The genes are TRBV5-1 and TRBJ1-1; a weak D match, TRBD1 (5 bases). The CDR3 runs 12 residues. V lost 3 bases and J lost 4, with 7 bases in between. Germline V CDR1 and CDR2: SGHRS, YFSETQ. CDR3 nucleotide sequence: TGCGCCAGCAGCTGGGGGGGCACTGAAGCTTTCTTT. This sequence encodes CASSWGGTEAFF.

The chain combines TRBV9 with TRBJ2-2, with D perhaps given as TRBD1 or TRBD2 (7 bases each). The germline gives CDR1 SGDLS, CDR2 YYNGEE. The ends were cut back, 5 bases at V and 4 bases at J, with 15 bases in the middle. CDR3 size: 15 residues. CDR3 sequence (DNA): TGTGCCAGCAGTCCGGGAGGACAGGTCACCGGGGAGCTGTTTTTT. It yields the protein CASSPGGQVTGELFF.

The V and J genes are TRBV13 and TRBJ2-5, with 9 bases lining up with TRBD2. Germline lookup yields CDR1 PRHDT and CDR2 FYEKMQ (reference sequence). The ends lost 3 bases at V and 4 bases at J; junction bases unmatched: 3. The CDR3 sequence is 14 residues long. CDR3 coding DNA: TGTGCCAGCAGCTTCGGGACTAGCAGAGAGACCCAGTACTTC. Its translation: CASSFGTSRETQYF.

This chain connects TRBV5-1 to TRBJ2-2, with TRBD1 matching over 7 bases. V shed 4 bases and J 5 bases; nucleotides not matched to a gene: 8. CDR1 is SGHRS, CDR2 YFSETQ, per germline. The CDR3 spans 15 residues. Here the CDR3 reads CASSPRGRGTGELFF. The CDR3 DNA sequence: TGCGCCAGCAGCCCCCGAGGCAGGGGGACCGGGGAGCTGTTTTTT.

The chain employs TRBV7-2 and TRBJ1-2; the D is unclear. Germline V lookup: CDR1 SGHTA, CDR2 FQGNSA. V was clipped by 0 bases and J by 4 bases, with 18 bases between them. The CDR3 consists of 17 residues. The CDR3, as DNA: TGTGCCAGCAGCTTAGCGGCATTCCCCGCTAGGGCCTATGGCTACACCTTC. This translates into CASSLAAFPARAYGYTF. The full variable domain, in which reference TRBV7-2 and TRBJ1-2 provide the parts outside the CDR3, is GAGVSQSPSNKVTEKGKDVELRCDPISGHTALYWYRQSLGQGLEFLIYFQGNSAPDKSGLPSDRFSAERTGGSVSTLTIQRTQQEDSAVYLCASSLAAFPARAYGYTFGSGTRLTVV.

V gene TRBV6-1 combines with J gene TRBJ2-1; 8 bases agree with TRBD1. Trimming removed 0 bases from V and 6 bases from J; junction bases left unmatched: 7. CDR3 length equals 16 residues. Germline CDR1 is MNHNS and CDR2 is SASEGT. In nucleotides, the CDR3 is TGTGCCAGCAGTGAAGCGGCTGGGACAGGTGGCAATGAGCAGTTCTTC. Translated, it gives CASSEAAGTGGNEQFF.

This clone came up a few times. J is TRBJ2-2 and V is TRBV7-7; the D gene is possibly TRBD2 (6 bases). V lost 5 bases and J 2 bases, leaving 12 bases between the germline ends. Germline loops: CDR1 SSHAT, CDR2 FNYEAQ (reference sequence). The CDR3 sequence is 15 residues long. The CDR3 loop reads CASSPTTSNTGELFF. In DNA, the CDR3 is TGTGCCAGCAGCCCCACAACTAGCAACACCGGGGAGCTGTTTTTT.

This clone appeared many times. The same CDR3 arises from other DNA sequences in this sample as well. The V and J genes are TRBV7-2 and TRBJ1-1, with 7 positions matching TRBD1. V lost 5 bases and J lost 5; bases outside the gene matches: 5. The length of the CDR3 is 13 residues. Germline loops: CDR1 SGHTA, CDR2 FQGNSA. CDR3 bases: TGTGCCAGCAGCAGACAGGGAGATACTGAAGCTTTCTTT. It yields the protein CASSRQGDTEAFF.

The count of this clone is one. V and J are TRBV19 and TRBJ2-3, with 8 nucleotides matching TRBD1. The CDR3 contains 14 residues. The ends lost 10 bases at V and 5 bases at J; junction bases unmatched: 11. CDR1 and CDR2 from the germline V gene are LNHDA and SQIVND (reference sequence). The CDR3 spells CATKAGTGGDTQYF. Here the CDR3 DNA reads TGTGCCACTAAAGCCGGGACAGGTGGAGATACGCAGTATTTT.

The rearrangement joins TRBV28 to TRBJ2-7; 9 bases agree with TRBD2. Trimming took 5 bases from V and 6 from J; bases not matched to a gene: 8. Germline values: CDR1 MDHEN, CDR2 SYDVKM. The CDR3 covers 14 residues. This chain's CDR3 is CASSQASGTREQYF. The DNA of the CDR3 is TGTGCCAGCAGTCAGGCTAGCGGGACTCGCGAGCAGTACTTC.

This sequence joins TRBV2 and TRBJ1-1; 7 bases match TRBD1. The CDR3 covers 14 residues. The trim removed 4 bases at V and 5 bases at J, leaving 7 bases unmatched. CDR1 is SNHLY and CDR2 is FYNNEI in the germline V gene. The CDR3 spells CASSVLTGVTEAFF. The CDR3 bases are TGTGCCAGCAGTGTACTAACAGGGGTAACTGAAGCTTTCTTT.